Sequencing of this T cell receptor (beta chain) was carried out in a study of cytomegalovirus exposure and HLA in healthy donors. As concerns this clone: What it binds is not known.

Study observations and caveats: TRBV6-2, TRBV6-3 and some other V segments were unresolvable in 87-base-pair reads.

The CDR3 consists of 15 residues. Trimming took 0 bases from V and 0 from J, leaving 7 bases between them. In germline, CDR1 is SGHRS, CDR2 YFSETQ. The PCR had 60 Vbeta and 13 Jbeta primers. Repertoires were generated with immunoSEQ multiplex PCR, while TCRdb's copy carries only in-frame clones and drops some. The profile shows around 170,000 clones, approximately 81% of them singletons. Sequencing was carried out using PBMCs. The TCR sequence derives from a boy aged 2 to 9 in good health and CMV-seronegative. V and J are TRBV5-1 and TRBJ2-1, with D possibly being TRBD1 (6 bases). The CDR3: CASSLVGGSYNEQFF. The CDR3 nucleotides are TGCGCCAGCAGCTTGGTAGGGGGCTCCTACAATGAGCAGTTCTTC.